The 29 T cell receptor beta chains below all came from one sample that was sequenced in a study of cytomegalovirus exposure and HLA in healthy donors. The primer mix had 60 Vbeta and 13 Jbeta primers. Sequenced by immunoSEQ multiplex PCR; TCRdb stores in-frame clones only, minus some. The sample consists of 120,000 or so clones, roughly 71% of them appearing once. Material: PBMCs. The source is a woman in her forties or fifties in good health and CMV-seropositive.

The chain employs TRBV7-8 and TRBJ2-1; TRBD2 might be the D (5 bases). Germline CDR1 is SGHVS and CDR2 is FQNEAQ. Between the trimmed V and J ends, which lost 3 bases and 9 bases, there was a span of 6 bases. This CDR3 contains 11 residues. The CDR3 loop reads CASSFEGEQFF. CDR3 bases: TGTGCCAGCAGCTTTGAGGGTGAGCAGTTCTTC.

In its sample, this clone was seen a few times. The chain combines TRBV27 with TRBJ2-3, with D perhaps matching TRBD1 (6 bases). This CDR3 spans 14 amino acids. Trimming left V 6 bases short and J 2 bases short, with 12 bases between. Germline CDR1 is MNHEY and CDR2 is SMNVEV (reference sequence). DNA of the CDR3: TGTGCCAGCAGCGGACAGACTATCACAGATACGCAGTATTTT. It is translated as CASSGQTITDTQYF.

This rearrangement joins TRBV6-5 to TRBJ2-4; 7 bases line up with TRBD1. J was trimmed by 4 bases and V by 2 bases; bases with no gene match: 2. The CDR3 extends over 14 amino acids. Per germline, CDR1 MNHEY and CDR2 SVGAGI. The chain's CDR3 is CASSYDRAKNIQYF. CDR3 bases: TGTGCCAGCAGTTACGACAGGGCAAAAAACATTCAGTACTTC.

This clone was counted between two and nine times. The CDR3 DNA follows: TGCGCCAGCAGCCCCCGGGACAGAGGACTCAATCAGCCCCAGCATTTT. Its protein product is CASSPRDRGLNQPQHF. The rearrangement uses TRBV4-1 and TRBJ1-5, with 7 bases aligning to TRBD1. CDR1 MGHRA and CDR2 YSYEKL come from the germline V gene. This CDR3 region has 16 residues. J gave up 3 bases and V 4 bases, and 9 bases lay outside the gene matches.

This clone has just a few counts. This chain joins TRBV10-2 and TRBJ2-1; TRBD2 matches at 9 bases. Germline V gene sequence: CDR1 WSHSY, CDR2 SAAADI. With V trimmed by 2 bases and J by 10 bases, 9 bases remained unmatched. The CDR3 has 15 residues. The CDR3 region has the DNA TGCGCCAGCAGTGAGCCGGGACTAGCTAGTTTCGAGCAGTTCTTC. It translates to CASSEPGLASFEQFF.

This clone has just one count. V is TRBV7-9 and J is TRBJ2-7; 8 nucleotides line up with TRBD1. The CDR3 runs to 15 residues. CDR1 and CDR2 (germline): SEHNR, FQNEAQ (reference sequence). Trimming removed 5 bases from V and 6 bases from J; junction bases left unmatched: 12. CDR3 protein: CASSTRDRPLGEQYF. The DNA of the CDR3 is TGTGCCAGCAGCACCCGGGACAGGCCCCTCGGCGAGCAGTACTTC.

The V call is TRBV27, the J call TRBJ2-3; D possibly corresponds to TRBD2 (6 bases). The ends were cut back, 10 bases at V and 7 bases at J, with 21 bases in the middle. Germline V CDR1 and CDR2: MNHEY, SMNVEV (reference sequence). CDR3 length: 14 amino acids. CDR3 DNA sequence: TGTGCCACATCCCTAGCCCCGGAGGGGAATACGCAGTATTTT. Protein product: CATSLAPEGNTQYF.

J is TRBJ1-2 and V is TRBV7-2; D call uncertain. The CDR3 consists of 12 residues. Germline loops: CDR1 SGHTA, CDR2 FQGNSA. V was shortened by 10 bases and J by 0 bases, with 9 bases between the two germline ends. In DNA form, the CDR3 reads TGTGCCACCAGAACAGCTAACTATGGCTACACCTTC. As protein: CATRTANYGYTF.

The gene calls are TRBV1 and TRBJ2-7; no check of the table's D call, TRBD2, against the DNA was made. TRBV1 is a pseudogene locus. The CDR3 consists of 13 residues. CDR3 sequence reads: CTSSGEPHYEQYF. CDR3 DNA: TGCACCAGCAGCGGAGAACCACACTACGAGCAGTACTTC.

This chain links TRBV12-5 with TRBJ2-1; D gene unclear. Trimming took 6 bases from V and 2 from J, leaving 14 bases between them. From germline, CDR1 is LGHNT and CDR2 FRNRAP. This CDR3 is built from 15 residues. CDR3 sequence reads: CASGGGQWAYNEQFF. The CDR3 DNA follows: TGTGCTAGTGGGGGTGGGCAGTGGGCCTACAATGAGCAGTTCTTC.

V gene TRBV28 combines with J gene TRBJ2-3; a possible D gene is TRBD1 (6 bases). CDR1 is MDHEN, CDR2 SYDVKM, per germline. The CDR3 runs to 15 residues. Trimming shortened V by 8 bases and J by 4 bases, and 19 bases separated the two germline ends. The CDR3 loop is CASPPSGAFADTQYF. As DNA, the CDR3 is TGTGCCAGCCCCCCTTCAGGGGCTTTCGCAGATACGCAGTATTTT.

In its sample, this clone was seen a few times. This sequence joins TRBV19 and TRBJ2-2; D gene unclear. Germline loops: CDR1 LNHDA, CDR2 SQIVND (reference sequence). CDR3 size: 12 residues. V lost 4 bases to trimming and J lost 4 bases, with 4 bases between them. The CDR3 sequence is CASSTITGELFF. DNA for the CDR3: TGTGCCAGTAGTACTATCACCGGGGAGCTGTTTTTT.

The chain uses TRBV19 and TRBJ2-6; D is uncertain. V was shortened by 8 bases and J by 1 base, with 9 bases between the two germline ends. This CDR3 has 14 amino acids. The V gene's germline CDR1 is LNHDA and CDR2 SQIVND (reference sequence). The CDR3 reads CASGFTSGANVLTF. The CDR3 coding sequence is TGTGCCAGTGGTTTTACTTCTGGGGCCAACGTCCTGACTTTC.

The chain couples TRBV7-2 to TRBJ1-5; a possible D gene is TRBD1 (6 bases). The CDR3 length is 15 residues. Deletions cut 5 bases from V and 3 bases from J, with 14 bases between. Germline-derived CDR1 and CDR2 are SGHTA and FQGNSA. The CDR3 spells CASSPGQSLNQPQHF. DNA of the CDR3: TGTGCCAGCAGCCCCGGACAGTCCCTCAATCAGCCCCAGCATTTT.

This sequence joins TRBV19 and TRBJ2-3; TRBD1 agrees at 8 bases. Germline V gene sequence: CDR1 LNHDA, CDR2 SQIVND (reference sequence). This CDR3 region has 15 residues. V lost 8 bases to trimming and J lost 6 bases; unmatched junction nucleotides: 13. CDR3 sequence: CASDPRQGSRDTQYF. The DNA of the CDR3 is TGTGCCAGTGACCCAAGACAGGGGTCGCGGGATACGCAGTATTTT.

The genes are TRBV11-2 and TRBJ2-7; D might be TRBD2 (5 bases). The V and J ends lost 5 bases and 3 bases respectively, with 14 bases between them. Germline assignment: CDR1 SGHAT and CDR2 FQNNGV. CDR3 length equals 14 residues. The DNA of the CDR3 is TGTGCCAGCAGCCGACGCTGGGGAGACTACGAGCAGTACTTC. Its protein product is CASSRRWGDYEQYF. The full variable domain, with the rest looked up from reference TRBV11-2 and TRBJ2-7, is EAGVAQSPRYKIIEKRQSVAFWCNPISGHATLYWYQQILGQGPKLLIQFQNNGVVDDSQLPKDRFSAERLKGVDSTLKIQPAKLEDSAVYLCASSRRWGDYEQYFGPGTRLTVT.

CDR3 in DNA: TGTGCCAGCAGCGCGATGGGACAGAACACTGAAGCTTTCTTT. It is translated as CASSAMGQNTEAFF. The V gene is TRBV5-4, the J gene TRBJ1-1; D is possibly TRBD1 (6 bases). Germline V lookup: CDR1 SGHNT, CDR2 YYREEE (reference sequence). The V end was cut by 4 bases, the J end by 1 base, with 11 bases between. CDR3 size: 14 residues.

The chain is built from TRBV14 and TRBJ2-5; 8 nucleotides agree with TRBD2. V lost 4 bases, J lost 2 bases, and 3 bases stayed unmatched. CDR3 size: 14 residues. Germline V gene data show CDR1 as SGHDN and CDR2 as FVKESK. The CDR3 nucleotides read TGTGCCAGCAGCCTCGGGGGGGGGCAAGAGACCCAGTACTTC. Amino acid sequence: CASSLGGGQETQYF. Combining the CDR3 with reference TRBV14 and TRBJ2-5 gives the whole variable domain EAGVTQFPSHSVIEKGQTVTLRCDPISGHDNLYWYRRVMGKEIKFLLHFVKESKQDESGMPNNRFLAERTGGTYSTLKVQPAELEDSGVYFCASSLGGGQETQYFGPGTRLLVL.

This clone was counted at least ten times. V usage is TRBV6-6 and J usage is TRBJ1-1, with TRBD1 as a possible D gene (6 bases). CDR1 and CDR2 (germline): MNHNY, SVGAGI (reference sequence). The CDR3 is made up of 16 amino acids. V dropped 0 bases and J dropped 1 base, with 12 bases sitting between them. CDR3 sequence reads: CASSYSNRDPNTEAFF. CDR3 nucleotide sequence: TGTGCCAGCAGTTACTCGAACAGGGACCCGAACACTGAAGCTTTCTTT.

The V call is TRBV11-2, the J call TRBJ1-2; TRBD1 agrees at 10 bases. The ends lost 5 bases at V and 8 bases at J; junction bases unmatched: 5. The length of the CDR3 is 13 residues. Germline CDR1 SGHAT, CDR2 FQNNGV. CDR3 in amino acids: CASSPDRGGGYTF. In DNA form, the CDR3 reads TGTGCCAGCAGCCCGGACAGGGGGGGAGGCTACACCTTC.

This chain joins TRBV30 and TRBJ2-2; perhaps TRBD1 as D (6 bases). The CDR3 consists of 14 residues. Between the trimmed V and J ends, which lost 1 base and 6 bases, there was a span of 12 bases. Looked up from germline, CDR1 is GTSNPN and CDR2 is SVGIG (reference sequence). This chain's CDR3 is CAWSAVQGAGELFF. In DNA, the CDR3 is TGTGCCTGGAGTGCGGTACAGGGTGCCGGGGAGCTGTTTTTT.

The chain has TRBV6-6 and TRBJ2-2, with a weak D call TRBD1 (6 bases). This CDR3 has 15 residues. V gave up 2 bases and J gave up 5 bases, with 12 bases separating them. Germline loops: CDR1 MNHNY, CDR2 SVGAGI (reference sequence). CDR3 sequence reads: CASSYPIDRTGELFF. The CDR3, as DNA: TGTGCCAGCAGTTACCCTATTGACAGGACCGGGGAGCTGTTTTTT.

This sequence joins TRBV2 and TRBJ1-1, with no clear D. The CDR3 consists of 14 residues. Germline V gene lookup returns CDR1 SNHLY and CDR2 FYNNEI. Trimming left V 5 bases short and J 4 bases short, with 14 bases between. The CDR3 sequence: CASSSLGRGTEAFF. As DNA, the CDR3 is TGTGCCAGCAGTTCGCTCGGCCGAGGCACTGAAGCTTTCTTT. Variable domain in full (rest from reference TRBV2 and TRBJ1-1): EPEVTQTPSHQVTQMGQEVILRCVPISNHLYFYWYRQILGQKVEFLVSFYNNEISEKSEIFDDQFSVERPDGSNFTLKIRSTKLEDSAMYFCASSSLGRGTEAFFGQGTRLTVV.

The chain uses TRBV9 and TRBJ2-3; the D gene is possibly TRBD1 (6 bases). The CDR3 totals 14 residues. V lost 0 bases and J lost 2, with 7 bases in between. Germline assignment: CDR1 SGDLS and CDR2 YYNGEE. CDR3 coding DNA: TGTGCCAGCAGCGTAGCAGGGGTCACAGATACGCAGTATTTT. Its translation: CASSVAGVTDTQYF. The full variable domain, completed using reference TRBV9 and TRBJ2-3, is DSGVTQTPKHLITATGQRVTLRCSPRSGDLSVYWYQQSLDQGLQFLIQYYNGEERAKGNILERFSAQQFPDLHSELNLSSLELGDSALYFCASSVAGVTDTQYFGPGTRLTVL.

The rearrangement uses TRBV7-2 and TRBJ2-3, with no clear D. The CDR3 extends over 15 amino acids. V was trimmed by 4 bases and J by 2 bases, leaving 13 bases between them. Germline loops: CDR1 SGHTA, CDR2 FQGNSA. Here the CDR3 reads CASSSPQTPTDTQYF. In DNA form, the CDR3 reads TGTGCCAGCAGCTCGCCCCAAACACCCACAGATACGCAGTATTTT.

The CDR3 reads CASSPGTGGFF. The CDR3 region has the DNA TGTGCCAGCTCACCCGGGACAGGGGGCTTCTTC. V is TRBV18 and J is TRBJ2-1; TRBD1 agrees at 12 bases. Unmatched junction bases numbered 1, after V lost 3 bases and J lost 16 bases. The V gene's germline CDR1 is KGHSH and CDR2 LQKENI. The CDR3 contains 11 residues.

This clone occurred once. V is TRBV7-2 and J is TRBJ2-5; TRBD2 matches at 9 bases. The CDR3 contains 14 residues. Trimming took 4 bases from V and 4 from J; bases not matched to a gene: 4. Germline CDR1 and CDR2: SGHTA and FQGNSA. The CDR3 region is CASSSTAGGETQYF. The CDR3 DNA sequence: TGTGCCAGCAGCTCCACAGCGGGAGGAGAGACCCAGTACTTC.

The chain links TRBV7-9 to TRBJ2-1; the match to TRBD1 covers 12 bases. There are 17 residues in the CDR3. With V trimmed by 3 bases and J by 7 bases, 10 bases remained unmatched. From germline, CDR1 is SEHNR and CDR2 FQNEAQ (reference sequence). The CDR3 nucleotides read TGTGCCAGCAGCTTGAGCTTCCGGGACAGGGGGCTAAATGAGCAGTTCTTC. The encoded protein is CASSLSFRDRGLNEQFF.

This sequence joins TRBV4-2 and TRBJ2-5; 16 nucleotides match TRBD2. Trimming removed 4 bases from V and 7 bases from J; junction bases left unmatched: 18. CDR1 LGHNA and CDR2 YNFKEQ come from the germline V gene. This CDR3 contains 20 residues. The CDR3 DNA is TGTGCCAGCAGCCGAAACCTTGGGACTAGCGGGGGGGCAACATTAGGGACCCAGTACTTC. Translating gives CASSRNLGTSGGATLGTQYF.